Each of the 19 T cell receptor beta chains below was sequenced from the same sample in a study of blood T cell repertoires in COVID-19 (TCRdb year 2020). Libraries came from the immunoSEQ multiplex PCR assay. Imported from immuneACCESS, the table was reduced by TCRdb to in-frame sequences with V and J called. These copies leave out some clones; in studies compared against another copy, an unresolved V gene accounts for under half, and the cause of the remainder is not known. Across this sample there are 250,000 or so clones, with about 85% seen only once. The ten largest make up about a tenth of the sample. The sequencing sample was made of PBMCs or T cells enriched from blood (not recorded which). The receptors derive from a man aged 25-45 years who had recovered from COVID-19.

V and J are TRBV7-2 and TRBJ1-1; 8 bases are shared with TRBD1. Germline lookup yields CDR1 SGHTA and CDR2 FQGNSA. Losses at the gene ends were 5 bases for V and 5 bases for J; bases not matched to a gene: 7. The CDR3 is made up of 14 amino acids. The CDR3 DNA follows: TGTGCCAGCAGCCTAAGGACAGGGAGAACTGAAGCTTTCTTT. Translating it yields CASSLRTGRTEAFF.

V is TRBV5-8 and J is TRBJ1-3, with a weak D call TRBD1 (6 bases). This CDR3 has 15 amino acids. Trimming removed 0 bases at V and 7 bases at J, with 14 bases between. CDR1 and CDR2 from the germline V gene are SGHTS and YDEGEE. The CDR3 sequence: CASSLAGQGWNTIYF. Here the CDR3 DNA reads TGTGCCAGCAGCTTGGCAGGGCAGGGGTGGAACACCATATATTTT.

The chain employs TRBV19 and TRBJ2-7; D not certain. The CDR3 runs to 13 residues. The V end was cut by 4 bases, the J end by 1 base, with 8 bases between. The germline CDR1 and CDR2 sequences are LNHDA and SQIVND (reference sequence). This CDR3 is CASSRLMSYEQYF. The CDR3 DNA reads as TGTGCCAGTAGTAGACTGATGTCCTACGAGCAGTACTTC. The full variable domain, with the rest looked up from reference TRBV19 and TRBJ2-7, is DGGITQSPKYLFRKEGQNVTLSCEQNLNHDAMYWYRQDPGQGLRLIYYSQIVNDFQKGDIAEGYSVSREKKESFPLTVTSAQKNPTAFYLCASSRLMSYEQYFGPGTRLTVT.

This clone was recorded at least ten times. The junction departs from germline at one end; a sequencing error may be responsible. The chain carries TRBV18 and TRBJ2-7, with a weak D call TRBD2 (5 bases). The CDR3 contains 13 residues. Germline V lookup: CDR1 KGHSH, CDR2 LQKENI. CDR3: CASSPSTERTRNF. The CDR3 nucleotides read TGTGCCAGCTCACCGAGTACAGAGCGGACCCGAAACTTC.

The chain employs TRBV5-4 and TRBJ1-2; no clear D gene. V lost 0 bases and J lost 1, with 10 bases in between. This CDR3 has 15 residues. The germline V gene encodes CDR1 SGHNT and CDR2 YYREEE (reference sequence). The CDR3 sequence: CASSLAGGSNYGYTF. The CDR3 nucleotides read TGTGCCAGCAGCTTGGCGGGCGGGAGTAACTATGGCTACACCTTC.

This clone was seen only a few times. The chain uses TRBV2 and TRBJ1-1; 7 nucleotides match TRBD1. The length of the CDR3 is 14 residues. The germline V gene encodes CDR1 SNHLY and CDR2 FYNNEI. V dropped 1 base and J dropped 9; count of bases not matched to a gene: 8. Here the CDR3 reads CASSEGQGGTKAFF. The CDR3 coding sequence is TGTGCCAGCAGTGAAGGACAGGGCGGGACAAAAGCTTTCTTT.

The J gene is TRBJ2-1, the V gene TRBV11-2; D is possibly TRBD1 (6 bases). The V gene lost 5 bases and the J gene lost 6 bases, with 23 bases spanning the gap. The germline V gene encodes CDR1 SGHAT and CDR2 FQNNGV. This CDR3 is 17 amino acids long. CDR3 sequence: CASSVSWARGLVNEQFF. The CDR3 DNA is TGTGCCAGCAGCGTAAGTTGGGCCAGGGGTTTGGTCAATGAGCAGTTCTTC.

This sequence joins TRBV25-1 and TRBJ1-3, with 8 bases fitting TRBD1. This CDR3 region has 15 residues. The V segment lost 3 bases and the J segment 7 bases; nucleotides outside the gene matches: 8. Looked up from germline, CDR1 is MGHDK and CDR2 is SYGVNS. CDR3 nucleotide sequence: TGTGCCAGCAGTGAGAGCAGGGGGCAACGGAACACCATATATTTT. The encoded protein is CASSESRGQRNTIYF.

The V and J genes are TRBV19 and TRBJ1-2, with 7 positions matching TRBD1. The CDR3 spans 17 residues. From germline, CDR1 is LNHDA and CDR2 SQIVND (reference sequence). The junction had 16 bases not matched to a gene; V was cut back by 5 bases and J by 4 bases. The CDR3 is CASSVYSGQPLLYGYTF. The CDR3 nucleotides read TGTGCCAGTAGTGTATATTCGGGACAGCCACTCCTCTATGGCTACACCTTC. The variable domain in full, with the rest retrieved from reference TRBV19 and TRBJ1-2, is DGGITQSPKYLFRKEGQNVTLSCEQNLNHDAMYWYRQDPGQGLRLIYYSQIVNDFQKGDIAEGYSVSREKKESFPLTVTSAQKNPTAFYLCASSVYSGQPLLYGYTFGSGTRLTVV.

This sequence joins TRBV5-4 and TRBJ2-5; possible D gene TRBD1, 5 bases. V lost 7 bases and J lost 1, with 11 bases in between. Per germline, CDR1 SGHNT and CDR2 YYREEE (reference sequence). The CDR3 contains 13 residues. DNA of the CDR3: TGTGCCAGCCAAGCACAGGCCCAAGAGACCCAGTACTTC. This encodes CASQAQAQETQYF.

This clone was observed once. The chain employs TRBV11-2 and TRBJ1-6; no reliable D call. Deletions cut 5 bases from V and 7 bases from J, with 24 bases between. The CDR3 has 18 amino acids. Per the germline V gene, CDR1 is SGHAT and CDR2 is FQNNGV. The CDR3 DNA sequence: TGTGCCAGCAGCCCCGGGAAGGAGTCTAACTTCGAAAATTCACCCCTCCACTTT. Its protein product is CASSPGKESNFENSPLHF.

The chain recombines TRBV7-9 with TRBJ1-2; the D is unclear. Per germline, CDR1 SEHNR and CDR2 FQNEAQ (reference sequence). CDR3 length: 13 amino acids. The V end was cut by 1 base, the J end by 5 bases, with 8 bases between. CDR3 sequence (DNA): TGTGCCAGCAGCTTAGTTACCAGTTATGGCTACACCTTC. Translating gives CASSLVTSYGYTF.

The chain recombines TRBV24-1 with TRBJ1-1; D is uncertain. The germline CDR1 and CDR2 sequences are KGHDR and SFDVKD. The CDR3 consists of 13 residues. Trimming removed 0 bases at V and 5 bases at J, with 6 bases between. The CDR3 DNA reads as TGTGCCACCAGTGATTTGGGGAGGACTGAAGCTTTCTTT. It translates to CATSDLGRTEAFF.

The chain combines TRBV7-2 with TRBJ1-6; TRBD1 might be the D (6 bases). V shed 3 bases and J shed 5 bases, with 11 bases lying between them. The CDR3 length is 15 residues. From germline, CDR1 is SGHTA and CDR2 FQGNSA. DNA for the CDR3: TGTGCCAGCAGCTTGCGCAGGGGAAATAATTCACCCCTCCACTTT. Its protein product is CASSLRRGNNSPLHF.

The chain carries TRBV4-1 and TRBJ1-1; the D is unclear. The CDR3 has 15 residues. Germline V gives CDR1 MGHRA, CDR2 YSYEKL. Trimming pared 1 base from V and 4 bases from J, leaving 13 bases between. The CDR3 nucleotides read TGCGCCAGCAGCCAAGCTCTCGGGGTCGGCACTGAAGCTTTCTTT. It codes for CASSQALGVGTEAFF.

This rearrangement joins TRBV14 to TRBJ1-2; D is perhaps TRBD1 (6 bases). Germline CDR1 is SGHDN and CDR2 is FVKESK. This CDR3 is built from 14 residues. The V end lost 0 bases, the J end lost 5 bases, and 10 bases lay between the germline ends. This CDR3 reads CASSQDRGLYGYTF. In nucleotides, the CDR3 is TGTGCCAGCAGCCAAGACAGGGGTCTATATGGCTACACCTTC.

The V gene is TRBV28, the J gene TRBJ2-7, with D maybe TRBD2 (5 bases). This CDR3 is built from 16 residues. In germline, CDR1 is MDHEN, CDR2 SYDVKM. Trimming took 5 bases from V and 0 from J, leaving 17 bases between them. The CDR3 loop reads CASSGVASTSSYEQYF. Written as DNA, the CDR3 is TGTGCCAGCAGTGGGGTAGCGTCCACGAGCTCCTACGAGCAGTACTTC.

This clone was observed a single time. This chain connects TRBV6-5 to TRBJ1-4; 7 bases match TRBD1. The ends lost 5 bases at V and 5 bases at J; junction bases unmatched: 8. CDR1 is MNHEY and CDR2 is SVGAGI in the germline V gene. The CDR3 has 15 amino acids. The CDR3 here is CASSRSSGQNEKLFF. The DNA for the CDR3 is TGTGCCAGCAGTCGTTCATCGGGACAGAATGAAAAACTGTTTTTT.

The rearrangement links TRBV7-9 to TRBJ2-7; perhaps TRBD1 as D (6 bases). Per germline, CDR1 SEHNR and CDR2 FQNEAQ (reference sequence). V was clipped by 7 bases and J by 4 bases, with 23 bases between them. This CDR3 spans 16 amino acids. The CDR3 here is CASNPYQGPNPYEQYF. As DNA, the CDR3 is TGTGCCAGCAACCCTTACCAGGGGCCCAACCCATACGAGCAGTACTTC.